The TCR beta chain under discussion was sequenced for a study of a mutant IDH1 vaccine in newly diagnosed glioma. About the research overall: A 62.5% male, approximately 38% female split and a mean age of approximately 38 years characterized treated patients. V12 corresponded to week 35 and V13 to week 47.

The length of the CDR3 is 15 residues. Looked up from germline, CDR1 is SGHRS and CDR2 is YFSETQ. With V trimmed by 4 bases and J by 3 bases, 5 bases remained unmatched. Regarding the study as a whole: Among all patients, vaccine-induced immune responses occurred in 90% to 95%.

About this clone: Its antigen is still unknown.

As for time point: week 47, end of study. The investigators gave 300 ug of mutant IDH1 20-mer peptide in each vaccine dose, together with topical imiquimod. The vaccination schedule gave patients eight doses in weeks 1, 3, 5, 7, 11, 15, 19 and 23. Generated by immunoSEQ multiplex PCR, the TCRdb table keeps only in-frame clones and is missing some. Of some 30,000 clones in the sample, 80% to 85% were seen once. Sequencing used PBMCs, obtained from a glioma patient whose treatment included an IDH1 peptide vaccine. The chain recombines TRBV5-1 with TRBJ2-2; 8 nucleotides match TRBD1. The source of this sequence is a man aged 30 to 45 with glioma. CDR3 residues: CASSGGQGHTGELFF. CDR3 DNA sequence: TGCGCCAGCAGCGGCGGACAGGGACACACCGGGGAGCTGTTTTTT.